The entry below describes one TCR beta chain. Trimming took 2 bases from V and 8 from J, leaving 18 bases between them. Germline V gives CDR1 SGHTA, CDR2 FQGTGA. This CDR3 region has 15 residues. This specimen comes from a study of OX40 agonist ivuxolimab in advanced cancers. The data were produced by immunoSEQ multiplex PCR, yet TCRdb's version contains in-frame clones alone and is incomplete. The repertoire holds around 55,000 clones, with around 86% as singletons. The clonotype was recovered from an adult with an advanced solid tumor such as melanoma, head and neck, liver or kidney cancer. The J gene is TRBJ1-2, the V gene TRBV7-3, with D perhaps matching TRBD1 (5 bases). The sample consisted of CD4+ or CD8+ T cells sorted from blood, taken in a trial of the OX40 agonist ivuxolimab. The CDR3 reads CASSLYGGVAKGYTF. In DNA form, the CDR3 reads TGTGCCAGCAGCTTATATGGGGGGGTAGCAAAAGGCTACACCTTC.